The 29 T cell receptor beta chains below were found in one sample sequenced in a study of post-analysis software for immune sequencing data. Whole-study results and caveats: Roughly five TRBV segments appeared more often in patients than in controls, and TRBV5-6, TRBV5-1 and TRBV20-1 were among these.

No cognate antigen is known for these TCRs. Unique molecular identifiers were carried by the TCR beta cDNA libraries. From the PCR reads, TCRdb called clonotypes with MiXCR, one entry per CDR3 protein. The profile shows hundreds of thousands of distinct CDR3 sequences, approximately 38% of them singletons. The sequenced sample consisted of blood. The origin of the receptors is a girl aged 10 to 17 with multiple sclerosis.

The V and J genes are TRBV6-5 and TRBJ1-1, with a possible D match to TRBD1 (5 bases). The germline V gene has CDR1 MNHEY and CDR2 SVGAGI. The CDR3 spans 13 residues. Trimming took off 6 bases at V and 6 bases at J, with 14 bases between the two ends. CDR3 region: CASSPDEGAEAFF. Here the CDR3 DNA reads TGTGCCAGCAGCCCCGATGAAGGGGCTGAAGCTTTCTTT.

The rearrangement joins TRBV7-3 to TRBJ2-3, with a possible D match to TRBD2 (5 bases). Germline loops: CDR1 SGHTA, CDR2 FQGTGA. The V end was cut by 6 bases, the J end by 1 base, with 11 bases between. This CDR3 is built from 14 residues. The CDR3 sequence is CASSRAGGTDTQYF. For the CDR3, the DNA is TGTGCCAGCAGTCGCGCCGGGGGCACAGATACGCAGTATTTT.

The table lists this clonotype with a few counts. The junction shows a germline mismatch at one end, possibly a read error. The chain couples TRBV7-7 to TRBJ2-2, with D maybe TRBD1 (6 bases). This CDR3 is built from 15 residues. The germline V gene encodes CDR1 SSHAT and CDR2 FNYEAQ (reference sequence). The CDR3 DNA reads as TGTGCTAGCAGCTACGGACAGCAAGGGACCGGGGAGCTGTTTTTT. Amino acids: CASSYGQQGTGELFF.

A few counts support this clonotype. This chain connects TRBV29-1 to TRBJ1-2, with D possibly matching TRBD1 (5 bases). The length of the CDR3 is 12 residues. The germline V and J ends were trimmed by 4 bases and 8 bases, with 14 bases remaining between them. The germline V gene encodes CDR1 SQVTM and CDR2 ANQGSEA. CDR3 nucleotides: TGCAGCGTTGCCGGGACTGGAAAAGGCTACACCTTC. This gives the protein CSVAGTGKGYTF.

This clonotype was counted many times. The rearrangement links TRBV12-3 or TRBV12-4 to TRBJ2-1; 13 positions match TRBD2. This CDR3 contains 16 residues. After removal of 1 base from V and 8 bases from J, the junction contained 5 bases not matched to a gene. The CDR3 DNA sequence: TGTGCCAGCAGTTTAGGACTAGCGGGGGGCGGCGATGAGCAGTTCTTC. Its protein is CASSLGLAGGGDEQFF.

This clonotype was seen only a few times. This chain's CDR3 is CSARAGGNSNQPQHF. Here the CDR3 DNA reads TGCAGTGCTAGAGCGGGGGGAAATAGCAATCAGCCCCAGCATTTT. The genes are TRBV20-1 and TRBJ1-5, with D possibly being TRBD1 (5 bases). Between the trimmed V and J ends, which lost 1 base and 0 bases, there was a span of 10 bases. CDR3 length: 15 residues. CDR1 is DFQATT, CDR2 SNEGSKA, per germline (reference sequence).

V and J are TRBV12-3 or TRBV12-4 and TRBJ2-3, with 7 bases fitting TRBD1. This CDR3 comprises 17 residues. The junction had 12 bases not matched to a gene; V was cut back by 4 bases and J by 2 bases. The CDR3 region has the DNA TGTGCCAGCAGTTCCCAAGAACAGGGGACCTTCACAGATACGCAGTATTTT. Residues: CASSSQEQGTFTDTQYF.

The rearrangement joins TRBV4-3 to TRBJ2-3; 14 bases align to TRBD2. The CDR3 loop spans 18 amino acids. J gave up 6 bases and V 0 bases, and 8 bases lay outside the gene matches. The germline V gene encodes CDR1 LGHNA and CDR2 YSLEER. The CDR3 sequence: CASSQDRGTSGGTDTQYF. In DNA, the CDR3 is TGCGCCAGCAGCCAAGATCGTGGGACTAGCGGGGGAACTGATACGCAGTATTTT.

The chain is built from TRBV6-6 and TRBJ1-1; D remains unclear. The CDR3 spans 14 residues. Per the germline V gene, CDR1 is MNHNY and CDR2 is SVGAGI (reference sequence). V lost 2 bases and J 3 bases, leaving 10 bases between the germline ends. The CDR3 DNA sequence: TGTGCCAGCAGTTACGAACAGACGTACACTGAAGCTTTCTTT. It encodes CASSYEQTYTEAFF.

The chain employs TRBV20-1 and TRBJ2-1, with 14 bases fitting TRBD2. Germline values: CDR1 DFQATT, CDR2 SNEGSKA (reference sequence). V was clipped by 5 bases and J by 3 bases; unmatched bases: 3. This CDR3 is built from 15 residues. The DNA of the CDR3 is TGCAGTGCTGGACTAGCGGGGGGATTCTACAATGAGCAGTTCTTC. Its translation: CSAGLAGGFYNEQFF.

The chain carries TRBV10-3 and TRBJ2-4; 11 bases line up with TRBD1. Germline CDR1 and CDR2: ENHRY and SYGVKD. The CDR3 is 13 residues long. V lost 4 bases, J lost 15 bases, and 8 bases stayed unmatched. The CDR3 here is CAISGGQGAWVYF. For the CDR3, the DNA is TGTGCCATCAGTGGTGGACAGGGGGCATGGGTGTACTTC.

J is TRBJ1-2 and V is TRBV11-2; D is uncertain. The CDR3 loop spans 13 amino acids. Trimming removed 6 bases from V and 3 bases from J, with 11 bases in between. From germline, CDR1 is SGHAT and CDR2 FQNNGV. This CDR3 is CASRTGRDYGYTF. CDR3 in DNA: TGTGCCAGCAGGACCGGCAGAGACTATGGCTACACCTTC.

This chain joins TRBV18 and TRBJ2-1, with D perhaps matching TRBD1 or TRBD2 (5 bases each). V was trimmed by 3 bases and J by 8 bases, leaving 20 bases between them. The CDR3 length is 16 residues. Looked up from germline, CDR1 is KGHSH and CDR2 is LQKENI. In DNA, the CDR3 is TGTGCCAGCTCACCGACTCGGGACCGCTGGGACGATGAGCAGTTCTTC. Amino acids: CASSPTRDRWDDEQFF. Looking up the rest from reference TRBV18 and TRBJ2-1 gives the full variable domain: NAGVMQNPRHLVRRRGQEARLRCSPMKGHSHVYWYRQLPEEGLKFMVYLQKENIIDESGMPKERFSAEFPKEGPSILRIQQVVRGDSAAYFCASSPTRDRWDDEQFFGPGTRLTVL.

The V gene is TRBV7-2, the J gene TRBJ2-7; 8 bases align to TRBD2. This CDR3 region has 18 residues. Germline V lookup: CDR1 SGHTA, CDR2 FQGNSA. V was clipped by 2 bases and J by 5 bases; unmatched bases: 17. DNA for the CDR3: TGTGCCAGCAGCTTAAAGGGGTCCAGGGGACTAGGAATCCACGAGCAGTACTTC. The encoded protein is CASSLKGSRGLGIHEQYF.

This clonotype has a handful of counts. V gene TRBV6-2 or TRBV6-3 combines with J gene TRBJ1-1; 7 bases are a match to TRBD1. Germline assignment: CDR1 MNHEY and CDR2 SVGEGT. V lost 2 bases and J lost 0; bases outside the gene matches: 12. The CDR3 is 18 residues long. CDR3 sequence: CASSYPHQGGVMNTEAFF. The CDR3 bases are TGTGCCAGCAGTTACCCCCACCAGGGGGGGGTGATGAACACTGAAGCTTTCTTT.

The V call is TRBV27, the J call TRBJ1-1; 7 bases are shared with TRBD1. J lost 4 bases, V lost 5 bases, and 10 bases had no gene match. This CDR3 contains 15 residues. CDR1 is MNHEY and CDR2 is SMNVEV in the germline V gene (reference sequence). CDR3 coding DNA: TGTGCCAGCAGTACAAGGACAGGTGTAACCACTGAAGCTTTCTTT. Its translation: CASSTRTGVTTEAFF.

The rearrangement links TRBV6-1 to TRBJ1-6, with D perhaps TRBD1 (5 bases). V lost 7 bases and J 8 bases, leaving 18 bases between the germline ends. This CDR3 is built from 15 residues. Germline V gene data show CDR1 as MNHNS and CDR2 as SASEGT. As DNA, the CDR3 is TGTGCCAGCAAACTACAGACAGAGGTAGATTCACCCCTCCACTTT. Its protein product is CASKLQTEVDSPLHF.

V is TRBV6-5 and J is TRBJ1-2; 9 nucleotides line up with TRBD1. This CDR3 region has 15 residues. V shed 5 bases and J 5 bases; nucleotides not matched to a gene: 9. Germline-derived CDR1 and CDR2 are MNHEY and SVGAGI. The CDR3 DNA reads TGTGCCAGCAGTACCCGGACAGGGGTAAATTATGGCTACACCTTC. Translated, it gives CASSTRTGVNYGYTF.

V usage is TRBV29-1 and J usage is TRBJ1-3, with unresolved D. V gave up 4 bases and J gave up 0 bases, with 7 bases separating them. This CDR3 is 13 amino acids long. CDR1 and CDR2 (germline): SQVTM, ANQGSEA. The CDR3 is CSVGRGSGNTIYF. Here the CDR3 DNA reads TGCAGCGTTGGAAGAGGCTCTGGAAACACCATATATTTT.

This clonotype was seen a handful of times. The gene calls are TRBV4-3 and TRBJ2-6, with D possibly TRBD1 on 5 matching bases. The V gene lost 0 bases and the J gene lost 2 bases, with 5 bases spanning the gap. Germline-derived CDR1 and CDR2 are LGHNA and YSLEER. The CDR3 runs to 15 residues. CDR3 sequence (DNA): TGCGCCAGCAGCCAAGAAGGGGCTGGGGCCAACGTCCTGACTTTC. This sequence encodes CASSQEGAGANVLTF.

This clonotype came up a few times. The gene calls are TRBV6-5 and TRBJ1-5; D possibly corresponds to TRBD1 (6 bases). This CDR3 contains 15 residues. Germline-derived CDR1 and CDR2 are MNHEY and SVGAGI. Trimming cost V 2 bases and J 2 bases, with 10 bases left between them. The CDR3 protein is CASSYMGGGNQPQHF. The DNA for the CDR3 is TGTGCCAGCAGTTACATGGGGGGCGGCAATCAGCCCCAGCATTTT.

This clonotype was counted only a few times. The V and J genes are TRBV20-1 and TRBJ1-4, with a weak D call TRBD1 (5 bases). Germline V gene lookup returns CDR1 DFQATT and CDR2 SNEGSKA (reference sequence). Trimming pared 0 bases from V and 13 bases from J, leaving 15 bases between. The CDR3 is 13 amino acids. The CDR3, as DNA: TGCAGTGCTAGAGATCGGTCCGTGGGGGGACTGTTTTTT. Its translation is CSARDRSVGGLFF.

This chain joins TRBV6-2 or TRBV6-3 and TRBJ2-1, with D possibly TRBD1 on 6 matching bases. Germline values: CDR1 MNHEY, CDR2 SVGEGT. The CDR3 extends over 15 amino acids. The V end lost 5 bases, the J end lost 3 bases, and 14 bases lay between the germline ends. The CDR3: CASSTQGVFYNEQFF. The CDR3 DNA sequence: TGTGCCAGCAGTACACAGGGAGTATTCTACAATGAGCAGTTCTTC.

The chain links TRBV7-9 to TRBJ2-7; 8 positions agree with TRBD1. V was pared by 3 bases and J by 12 bases, with 4 bases of the junction left unmatched. Germline V gene data show CDR1 as SEHNR and CDR2 as FQNEAQ (reference sequence). This CDR3 is 11 amino acids long. CDR3 in DNA: TGTGCCAGCAGCTTCTCGGACAGGGTGTACTTC. The encoded protein is CASSFSDRVYF.

For this clonotype: Relative to the germline gene, one junction end is altered; a read error may explain this. The chain carries TRBV7-7 and TRBJ2-2; TRBD2 might be the D (5 bases). Germline lookup yields CDR1 SSHAT and CDR2 FNYEAQ (reference sequence). This CDR3 has 13 residues. The CDR3 is CASSPTGSGELFF. CDR3 nucleotides: TGTGCTAGCAGCCCGACGGGGAGCGGGGAGCTGTTTTTT. The entire variable domain, with the rest obtained from reference TRBV7-7 and TRBJ2-2, is as follows: GAGVSQSPRYKVTKRGQDVTLRCDPISSHATLYWYQQALGQGPEFLTYFNYEAQPDKSGLPSDRFSAERPEGSISTLTIQRTEQRDSAMYRCASSPTGSGELFFGEGSRLTVL.

The chain is built from TRBV5-1 and TRBJ2-7; D is perhaps TRBD2 (5 bases). The CDR3 is 15 residues long. Germline CDR1 and CDR2: SGHRS and YFSETQ. Trimming shortened V by 0 bases and J by 4 bases, and 14 bases separated the two germline ends. The CDR3 DNA reads as TGCGCCAGCAGCTTGGACGGGTCAGCGGAGTACGAGCAGTACTTC. It specifies CASSLDGSAEYEQYF.

The chain uses TRBV6-2 or TRBV6-3 and TRBJ1-2, with a weak D call TRBD1 (5 bases). V lost 6 bases and J 8 bases, leaving 19 bases between the germline ends. The CDR3 is 14 residues long. Germline CDR1 reads MNHEY; CDR2 reads SVGEGT. The CDR3 DNA follows: TGTGCCAGCAGCCACGGGGGTGCACTTGACGGCTACACCTTC. Its protein product is CASSHGGALDGYTF.

The chain links TRBV29-1 to TRBJ1-1, with D uncertain. Trimming pared 6 bases from V and 1 base from J, leaving 12 bases between. The CDR3 is 13 residues long. The V gene's germline CDR1 is SQVTM and CDR2 ANQGSEA. CDR3 amino acids: CSVQPGGNTEAFF. The CDR3 DNA sequence: TGCAGCGTCCAGCCCGGAGGGAACACTGAAGCTTTCTTT.

This clonotype has just a few counts. V and J are TRBV7-8 and TRBJ2-1; D unresolved. The germline V and J ends were trimmed by 0 bases and 2 bases, with 11 bases remaining between them. Germline CDR1 SGHVS, CDR2 FQNEAQ. The length of the CDR3 is 16 residues. CDR3 protein: CASSLARSGTYNEQFF. Here the CDR3 DNA reads TGTGCCAGCAGCTTAGCGAGGTCGGGTACCTACAATGAGCAGTTCTTC.